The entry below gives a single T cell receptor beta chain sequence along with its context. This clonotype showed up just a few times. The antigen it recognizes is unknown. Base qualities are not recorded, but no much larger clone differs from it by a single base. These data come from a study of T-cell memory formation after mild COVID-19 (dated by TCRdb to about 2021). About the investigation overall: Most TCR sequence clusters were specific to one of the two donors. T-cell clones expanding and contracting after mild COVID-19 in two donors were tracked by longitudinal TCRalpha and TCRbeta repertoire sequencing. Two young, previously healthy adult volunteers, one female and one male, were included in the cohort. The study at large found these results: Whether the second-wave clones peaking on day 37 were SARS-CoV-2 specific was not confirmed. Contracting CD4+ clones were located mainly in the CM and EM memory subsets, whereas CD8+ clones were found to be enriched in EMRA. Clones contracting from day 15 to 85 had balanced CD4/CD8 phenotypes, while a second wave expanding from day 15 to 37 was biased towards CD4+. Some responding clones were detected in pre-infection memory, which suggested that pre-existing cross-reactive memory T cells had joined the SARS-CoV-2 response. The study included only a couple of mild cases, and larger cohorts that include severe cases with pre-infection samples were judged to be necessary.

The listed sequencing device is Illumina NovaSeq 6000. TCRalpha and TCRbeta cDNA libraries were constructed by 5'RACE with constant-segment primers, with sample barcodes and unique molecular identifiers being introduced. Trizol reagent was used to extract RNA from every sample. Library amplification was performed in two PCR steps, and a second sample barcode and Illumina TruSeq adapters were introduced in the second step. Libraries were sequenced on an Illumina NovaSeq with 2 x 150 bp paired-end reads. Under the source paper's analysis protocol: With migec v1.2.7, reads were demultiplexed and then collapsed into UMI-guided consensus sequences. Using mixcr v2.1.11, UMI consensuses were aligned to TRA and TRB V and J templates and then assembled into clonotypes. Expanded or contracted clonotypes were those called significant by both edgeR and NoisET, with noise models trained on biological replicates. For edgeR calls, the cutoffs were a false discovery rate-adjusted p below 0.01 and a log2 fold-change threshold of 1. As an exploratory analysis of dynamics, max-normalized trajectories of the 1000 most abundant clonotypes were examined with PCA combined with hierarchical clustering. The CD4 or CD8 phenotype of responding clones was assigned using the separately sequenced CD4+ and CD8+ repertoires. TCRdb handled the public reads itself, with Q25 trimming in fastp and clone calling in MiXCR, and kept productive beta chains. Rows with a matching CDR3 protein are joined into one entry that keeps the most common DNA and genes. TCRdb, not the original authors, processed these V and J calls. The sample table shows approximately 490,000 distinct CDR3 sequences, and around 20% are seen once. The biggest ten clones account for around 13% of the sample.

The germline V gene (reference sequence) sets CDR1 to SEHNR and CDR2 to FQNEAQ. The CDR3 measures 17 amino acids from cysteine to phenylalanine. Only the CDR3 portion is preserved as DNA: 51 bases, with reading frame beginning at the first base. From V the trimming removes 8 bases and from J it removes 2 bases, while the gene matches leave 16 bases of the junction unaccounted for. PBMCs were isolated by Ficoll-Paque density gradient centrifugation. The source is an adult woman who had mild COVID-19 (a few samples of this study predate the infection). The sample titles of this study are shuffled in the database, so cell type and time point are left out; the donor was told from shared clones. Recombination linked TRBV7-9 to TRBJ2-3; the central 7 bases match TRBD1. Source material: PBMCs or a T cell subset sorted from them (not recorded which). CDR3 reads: CASASSDRVRATDTQYF. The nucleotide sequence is TGTGCCAGCGCGAGCAGCGACAGGGTTCGTGCCACAGATACGCAGTATTTT.